In its sample, the clone carrying this T cell receptor (beta chain) was seen a few times. Its cognate antigen is unknown. The TCR cDNA carried a universal primer site and UMIs from 5'RACE template switching. TCRdb redid the calling of the 5' RACE reads with MiXCR, one entry per CDR3 protein. The table shows about 550,000 distinct CDR3 sequences, with 15% to 20% occurring only once. The data were obtained in a study of T cells after yellow fever vaccination. Notes on the study in general: Bulk-population clonotypes that are abundant could appear as contaminants in FACS-sorted repertoires. In post-booster samples, most primary-vaccination clones reappeared (approximately 95% CD4, roughly 90% CD8). The secondary response was weaker, and its peak arrived faster, on day 5 versus 15.

The CDR3 covers 15 residues. Germline CDR1 is LGHDT and CDR2 is YNNKEL (reference sequence). V gave up 5 bases and J gave up 6 bases; unmatched junction bases: 5. The receptor comes from a man aged 30-40 years who received the YFV17D yellow fever vaccine. V and J are TRBV3-1 and TRBJ2-2; 11 bases match TRBD2. The sample was PBMCs, taken 15 days after the yellow fever booster vaccination. The CDR3 nucleotides are TGTGCCAGCAGCACTACTAGCGGGAGCGCCGGGGAGCTGTTTTTT. Residues: CASSTTSGSAGELFF.